This T cell receptor beta chain was sequenced during a study of cytomegalovirus exposure and HLA in healthy donors. Study context: Of several hundred genotyped donors, approximately 84% clustered with self-reported Caucasian donors. Study results and caveats: In a later analysis, compared with equally common non-associated chains, HLA-associated beta chains were more expanded. Earlier analysis yielded a pattern in which most TCR beta V segments were productive about 87% or about 30% of the time. Usually a TCR sequence was rare, but some public TCRs were found in many donors.

PCR amplification relied on 60 Vbeta primers (plus 13 Jbeta primers). TCRdb's copy holds only in-frame clones and misses some; the assay was immunoSEQ multiplex PCR. The repertoire holds around 180,000 clones, around 82% seen once, with approximately 2.5% in the top ten. Germline V gives CDR1 SQVTM, CDR2 ANQGSEA. V was trimmed by 4 bases and J by 4 bases, leaving 16 bases between them. This CDR3 is built from 14 residues. As to this clone: Antigen specificity is unknown.

The gene calls are TRBV29-1 and TRBJ1-2, with D unresolved. The sequence was collected from a man aged 60 to 75 in good health and CMV-seronegative. Input material: PBMCs. The CDR3 reads CSVAAEPSGYGYTF. The CDR3 DNA follows: TGCAGCGTTGCGGCAGAACCCTCGGGCTATGGCTACACCTTC.